Listed below are T cell receptor beta chains from one sample, sequenced in a study of identical twins. TCRdb passed the 5' RACE reads through MiXCR, listing each CDR3 protein once. The sample consists of 350,000 to 500,000 distinct CDR3 sequences, 15% to 20% of them appearing once. The source material was naive T cells sorted from blood. These receptors all stem from a man between 50 and 59 years old in good health. CDR3s leave out the opening cysteine and the closing phenylalanine or tryptophan. The D gene is left open where the match is weak.

cdr3_aa cdr3_length v_call d_call
ASSLGGITSYEQY 13 TRBV27 -
SARPKYRGTNTEAF 14 TRBV20-1 TRBD1
ASTGLAEPYEQY 12 TRBV2 TRBD2
ASSLDDKDTQY 11 TRBV11-3 -
ASSSTGTVNYGYT 13 TRBV6-5 TRBD1
ASSFPSTSGGGSNYEQY 17 TRBV11-2 TRBD2
SALKGGGYTDTQY 13 TRBV20-1 -
ASTDGQGGTGELF 13 TRBV19 TRBD1
ASSLESGGGYEQF 13 TRBV7-2 TRBD2
ASSFGGEEYEQY 12 TRBV27 -
ASSLALGTGEQF 12 TRBV12-3/TRBV12-4 -
ASSSQGVSETGELF 14 TRBV12-3/TRBV12-4 TRBD1
ASRRSGGATDTQY 13 TRBV12-3/TRBV12-4 TRBD2
ASSLLRGGNQPQH 13 TRBV5-5 -
SARALDRGLIEQY 13 TRBV20-1 TRBD1
ASSETPGQGAYEQY 14 TRBV25-1 TRBD1
ASSSTTMGFQPQH 13 TRBV6-5 -
ASRYEVLFGTYDSYNEQF 18 TRBV12-3/TRBV12-4 -
ASSPGQVPNYGYT 13 TRBV5-1 TRBD1
ASRTGANTEAF 11 TRBV7-8 TRBD1
ASSLAGTRDGH 11 TRBV5-1 -
ASSQLRQREQF 11 TRBV4-1 -
ASSLKASLSGNTIY 14 TRBV27 -
ASSMIGGQPQH 11 TRBV4-1 -
ASRIRAGELF 10 TRBV12-3/TRBV12-4 -
ASSLAGQAGGEKLF 14 TRBV7-9 TRBD1
ATSMAPSNTEAF 12 TRBV15 -
ASSLEAWAGGPFYEQY 16 TRBV11-2 TRBD2
ASSRAAVPINYGYT 14 TRBV7-2 -
ASSLVRGYNEQF 12 TRBV7-9 -
ASSSRTVSYEQY 12 TRBV7-2 -
ASSLRTRSGANQPQH 15 TRBV7-2 -
AISSAPGQGPAF 12 TRBV10-3 TRBD1
ASSLGGLADEQF 12 TRBV7-9 TRBD2
ASKGPYDGANVLT 13 TRBV7-2 -
ASSREEDGFYEQY 13 TRBV4-3 -
ASSPDRTYEQY 11 TRBV5-1 -
ASSLGGENTEAF 12 TRBV27 -
ASSGGRGRGLLNEQF 15 TRBV19 TRBD2
ASSLGGPAVGTQY 13 TRBV7-2 -
ASSVDVGAYEQY 12 TRBV9 -
SVGRGGAYEQY 11 TRBV29-1 -
ASSQDRTIEQF 11 TRBV4-3 -
SVSWDSYGYT 10 TRBV29-1 TRBD1
ASSSQTGGRDTQY 13 TRBV27 TRBD1
ASSQDNREDTQY 12 TRBV4-3 -
SAATGGSGYT 10 TRBV20-1 TRBD1
SAETGGNQPQH 11 TRBV20-1 TRBD1
ASSLLSSMRPQY 12 TRBV27 -
ASSLGRDIQY 10 TRBV28 -